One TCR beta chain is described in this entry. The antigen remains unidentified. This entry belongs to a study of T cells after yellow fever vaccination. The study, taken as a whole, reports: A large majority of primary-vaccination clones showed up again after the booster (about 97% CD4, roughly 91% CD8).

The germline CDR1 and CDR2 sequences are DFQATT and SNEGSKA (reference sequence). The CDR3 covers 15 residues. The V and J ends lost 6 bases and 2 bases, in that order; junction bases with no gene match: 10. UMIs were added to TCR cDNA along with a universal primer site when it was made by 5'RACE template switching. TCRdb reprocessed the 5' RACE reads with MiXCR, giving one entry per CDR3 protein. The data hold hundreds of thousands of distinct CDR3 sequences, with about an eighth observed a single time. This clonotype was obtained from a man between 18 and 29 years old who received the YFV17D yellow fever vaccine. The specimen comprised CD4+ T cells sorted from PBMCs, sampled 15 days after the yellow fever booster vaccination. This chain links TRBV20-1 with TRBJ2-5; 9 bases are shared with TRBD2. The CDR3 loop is CSAKTAGGPQETQYF. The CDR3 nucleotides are TGCAGTGCCAAGACAGCGGGGGGCCCGCAAGAGACCCAGTACTTC.